This TCR beta chain was identified in a study of early T cells in non-severe SARS-CoV-2 infection. The study's findings and limits: Matching against VDJdb likely underestimated virus-specific expansions, favoring anti-spike CD8.

Note on this clonotype: Its antigen is as yet unknown.

Germline lookup yields CDR1 LNHDA and CDR2 SQIVND (reference sequence). This CDR3 comprises 14 residues. In the library, individual cDNA molecules carried attached unique molecular identifiers. TCRdb reprocessed the 5' RACE reads via MiXCR and lists one record per CDR3 protein. The sample includes tens of thousands of distinct CDR3 sequences, 5.4% seen only once; the top ten take under 7%. The material was whole blood, obtained at baseline. This chain connects TRBV19 to TRBJ2-1; no firm D call. The clonotype was recovered from an adult who was a healthcare worker with PCR-confirmed SARS-CoV-2 infection or an uninfected control (not recorded which). DNA of the CDR3: TGTGTCAGCCACCGGACCGGGCGGAACAATGAGCAGTTCTTC. It specifies CVSHRTGRNNEQFF.